The clone carrying this T cell receptor beta chain has a single count. Its matching antigen is unknown. These data are taken from a study of shared clonotypes between healthy human individuals. General study findings and limits: Among several donors, about 4.6% of naive CD4 clonotypes were found in common.

In the naive CD8 group, cells lacked CD45RO and were positively selected for CCR7, so terminally differentiated effector memory CD45RA+ cells were left out. V lost 3 bases and J lost 2, with 12 bases in between. The CDR3 runs 15 residues. In germline, CDR1 is SGHTA, CDR2 FQGNSA. Assay used: immunoSEQ multiplex PCR; TCRdb lists only in-frame clones, some missing. The table lists some 1,900,000 clones, approximately 94% of them singletons. The genes are TRBV7-2 and TRBJ2-3; D is perhaps TRBD1 (6 bases). The sample comprised naive CD8+ T cells sorted from blood. The clonotype comes from a man younger than 35 in good health. The CDR3 spells CASSFRDTATDTQYF. CDR3 nucleotides: TGTGCCAGCAGCTTTCGGGACACGGCCACAGATACGCAGTATTTT.